Following are 27 T cell receptor beta chains from one sample sequenced in a study of graft-versus-host responses after intestinal transplantation. Clones were sequenced by immunoSEQ multiplex PCR, and TCRdb holds only the in-frame ones, with some missing. Seen here are 85,000 to 130,000 clones, about 90% observed once, and the top ten hold around 0.9%. These receptors have no known antigen. Sequenced here: unstimulated CD4+ T cells sorted from spleen or lymph node cells, sampled before intestinal transplant. The receptor source for this set is a human donor who received an intestinal transplant.

The chain joins TRBV30 to TRBJ1-4, with D uncertain. V was trimmed by 1 base and J by 2 bases, leaving 5 bases between them. The germline CDR1 and CDR2 sequences are GTSNPN and SVGIG (reference sequence). This CDR3 is 13 amino acids long. The CDR3 here is CAWSGETNEKLFF. In DNA form, the CDR3 reads TGTGCCTGGAGTGGGGAGACTAATGAAAAACTGTTTTTT.

The chain links TRBV19 to TRBJ1-6; possible D gene TRBD1, 6 bases. The CDR3 covers 14 residues. CDR1 is LNHDA, CDR2 SQIVND, per germline (reference sequence). The ends were cut back, 3 bases at V and 7 bases at J, with 10 bases in the middle. CDR3 protein: CASSITGSNSPLHF. The CDR3 DNA is TGTGCCAGTAGTATTACAGGGTCAAATTCACCCCTCCACTTT. The complete variable domain, with remaining parts taken from reference TRBV19 and TRBJ1-6, reads DGGITQSPKYLFRKEGQNVTLSCEQNLNHDAMYWYRQDPGQGLRLIYYSQIVNDFQKGDIAEGYSVSREKKESFPLTVTSAQKNPTAFYLCASSITGSNSPLHFGNGTRLTVT.

J is TRBJ2-6 and V is TRBV6-5; maybe TRBD2 (5 bases). V was trimmed by 2 bases and J by 2 bases, leaving 7 bases between them. The length of the CDR3 is 15 residues. Looked up from germline, CDR1 is MNHEY and CDR2 is SVGAGI. Here the CDR3 DNA reads TGTGCCAGCAGTTACAGGGAGACTGGGGCCAACGTCCTGACTTTC. This gives the protein CASSYRETGANVLTF.

The V gene is TRBV19, the J gene TRBJ1-2, with 10 nucleotides matching TRBD1. CDR1 is LNHDA and CDR2 is SQIVND in the germline V gene (reference sequence). V dropped 7 bases and J dropped 4; count of bases not matched to a gene: 15. The CDR3 runs to 17 residues. CDR3 bases: TGTGCCAGTATCGGGAGGACAGGGGGGGGGCGTGGCTATGGCTACACCTTC. As protein: CASIGRTGGGRGYGYTF. Drawing the rest from reference TRBV19 and TRBJ1-2, the complete variable domain is DGGITQSPKYLFRKEGQNVTLSCEQNLNHDAMYWYRQDPGQGLRLIYYSQIVNDFQKGDIAEGYSVSREKKESFPLTVTSAQKNPTAFYLCASIGRTGGGRGYGYTFGSGTRLTVV.

In this sample, this clone turned up a few times. The rearrangement joins TRBV27 to TRBJ1-5; D possibly corresponds to TRBD1 (6 bases). Germline V gives CDR1 MNHEY, CDR2 SMNVEV (reference sequence). The CDR3 sequence is 17 residues long. V was shortened by 6 bases and J by 2 bases, with 20 bases between the two germline ends. The CDR3 here is CASSPLRGLLGNQPQHF. CDR3 nucleotide sequence: TGTGCCAGCAGCCCACTCAGGGGTTTGTTGGGCAATCAGCCCCAGCATTTT.

J is TRBJ1-1 and V is TRBV7-6; 9 bases match TRBD1. Germline trimming cut 5 bases from V and 7 bases from J; bases unmatched to any gene: 11. Per the germline V gene, CDR1 is SGHVS and CDR2 is FNYEAQ. The CDR3 consists of 15 residues. The CDR3 nucleotides are TGTGCCAGCAGCGTTAGAACAGGGGGCGGGAGTGAAGCTTTCTTT. The encoded protein is CASSVRTGGGSEAFF. Based on the CDR3 plus reference TRBV7-6 and TRBJ1-1, the full variable domain is GAGVSQSPRYKVTKRGQDVALRCDPISGHVSLYWYRQALGQGPEFLTYFNYEAQQDKSGLPNDRFSAERPEGSISTLTIQRTEQRDSAMYRCASSVRTGGGSEAFFGQGTRLTVV.

This chain's CDR3 is CASSLEGGPIEAFF. The CDR3, as DNA: TGTGCCAGCAGCTTAGAGGGGGGGCCCATTGAAGCTTTCTTT. The chain is built from TRBV11-2 and TRBJ1-1; D might be TRBD1 (6 bases). With 0 bases removed from V and 7 bases from J, the gap between germline ends came to 12 bases. Germline CDR1 SGHAT, CDR2 FQNNGV. The CDR3 runs 14 residues.

V and J are TRBV6-1 and TRBJ2-4; no reliable D call. The CDR3 is 11 amino acids. Germline values: CDR1 MNHNS, CDR2 SASEGT. V was trimmed by 8 bases and J by 8 bases, leaving 10 bases between them. CDR3 amino acids: CASAGGYIQYF. Here the CDR3 DNA reads TGTGCCAGCGCCGGTGGGTACATTCAGTACTTC.

The chain has TRBV5-1 and TRBJ2-7; D possibly uses TRBD1 or TRBD2 (5 bases each). Per germline, CDR1 SGHRS and CDR2 YFSETQ. V was cut by 4 bases and J by 0 bases, with 11 bases left in between. The CDR3 runs to 14 residues. The CDR3: CASSLGTVSYEQYF. The CDR3 region has the DNA TGCGCCAGCAGCCTGGGGACGGTCTCCTACGAGCAGTACTTC.

V and J are TRBV12-5 and TRBJ2-4; TRBD2 agrees at 8 bases. Germline trimming cut 3 bases from V and 5 bases from J; bases unmatched to any gene: 6. The germline CDR1 and CDR2 sequences are LGHNT and FRNRAP. This CDR3 is built from 15 residues. In DNA, the CDR3 is TGTGCTAGTGGTTTCGGGGGGGCTGGGCAAAACATTCAGTACTTC. Translating it yields CASGFGGAGQNIQYF.

The chain is built from TRBV18 and TRBJ1-4; TRBD1 aligns across 8 bases. This CDR3 has 17 residues. V gave up 5 bases and J gave up 5 bases; unmatched junction bases: 13. CDR1 KGHSH and CDR2 LQKENI come from the germline V gene. The CDR3 DNA is TGTGCCAGCTCAACGAATCAGGGGGCGCGTACAAATGAAAAACTGTTTTTT. This codes for CASSTNQGARTNEKLFF.

This clone was picked up one time. The V and J genes are TRBV6-5 and TRBJ2-7, with 10 bases aligning to TRBD1. V trimming: 8 bases; J trimming: 3 bases; junction bases outside the gene matches: 10. The germline CDR1 and CDR2 sequences are MNHEY and SVGAGI. CDR3 length equals 15 residues. The CDR3 DNA reads as TGTGCCAGCGTACCGGGACAGGGGAGGAGCTACGAGCAGTACTTC. Translating it yields CASVPGQGRSYEQYF.

The genes are TRBV13 and TRBJ2-1; tentatively, D is TRBD2 (5 bases). The CDR3 covers 15 residues. CDR1 and CDR2 from the germline V gene are PRHDT and FYEKMQ (reference sequence). V was clipped by 0 bases and J by 3 bases, with 9 bases between them. The CDR3 loop reads CASSLGFRDYNEQFF. The CDR3 nucleotides are TGTGCCAGCAGCTTAGGTTTCCGGGACTACAATGAGCAGTTCTTC.

V and J are TRBV29-1 and TRBJ2-3; D unresolved. This CDR3 comprises 13 residues. Germline V CDR1 and CDR2: SQVTM, ANQGSEA. Trimming removed 4 bases at V and 2 bases at J, with 10 bases between. The CDR3 coding sequence is TGCAGCGTTGGGGCATTCTCCACAGATACGCAGTATTTT. The encoded protein is CSVGAFSTDTQYF.

The chain carries TRBV6-5 and TRBJ2-5, with D possibly being TRBD1 or TRBD2 (6 bases each). CDR3 length: 15 residues. The V gene's germline CDR1 is MNHEY and CDR2 SVGAGI. The V and J ends lost 4 bases and 5 bases respectively, with 17 bases between them. The CDR3 loop is CASSSTWGAAETQYF. CDR3 nucleotides: TGTGCCAGCAGTTCCACATGGGGGGCCGCGGAGACCCAGTACTTC.

The chain links TRBV13 to TRBJ1-2; D is uncertain. Trimming stripped 5 bases from V and 8 bases from J, with 12 bases between. This CDR3 is built from 12 residues. Germline-derived CDR1 and CDR2 are PRHDT and FYEKMQ (reference sequence). CDR3 nucleotide sequence: TGTGCCAGCAGCCAGCCGGCTCGGGGCTACACCTTC. It translates to CASSQPARGYTF.

The chain combines TRBV29-1 with TRBJ2-5; 7 nucleotides agree with TRBD1. V was pared by 7 bases and J by 4 bases, with 9 bases of the junction left unmatched. This CDR3 contains 13 residues. Germline V lookup: CDR1 SQVTM, CDR2 ANQGSEA. Written as DNA, the CDR3 is TGCAGCGGGACAGGACGGGTGGGAGAGACCCAGTACTTC. It translates to CSGTGRVGETQYF.

V and J are TRBV5-1 and TRBJ2-5; 7 positions agree with TRBD2. J was trimmed by 0 bases and V by 0 bases; bases with no gene match: 11. This CDR3 is built from 18 residues. Germline loops: CDR1 SGHRS, CDR2 YFSETQ. The CDR3 DNA is TGCGCCAGCAGCTTGGTATCGGGCGGGGGAACGTACCAAGAGACCCAGTACTTC. It codes for CASSLVSGGGTYQETQYF.

J is TRBJ2-1 and V is TRBV28; weak D call: TRBD2 (5 bases). The CDR3 runs 13 residues. V lost 6 bases, J lost 7 bases, and 13 bases lay in between. CDR1 is MDHEN and CDR2 is SYDVKM in the germline V gene. The CDR3 DNA is TGTGCCAGCAGACTCCCCGAGGGTAATGAGCAGTTCTTC. Translation: CASRLPEGNEQFF.

The V call is TRBV10-3, the J call TRBJ1-6, with D unclear. This CDR3 spans 12 amino acids. Germline values: CDR1 ENHRY, CDR2 SYGVKD. V gave up 10 bases and J gave up 8 bases, with 12 bases separating them. This CDR3 is CATHGVDSPLHF. DNA of the CDR3: TGTGCCACCCACGGAGTAGATTCACCCCTCCACTTT.

This clone showed up just once. The CDR3 protein is CASSLLQTNNSPLHF. The CDR3 nucleotides read TGTGCCAGCAGCTTATTACAGACAAATAATTCACCCCTCCACTTT. The chain carries TRBV7-9 and TRBJ1-6; D ambiguous. The germline gives CDR1 SEHNR, CDR2 FQNEAQ (reference sequence). The CDR3 is 15 residues long. Trimming shortened V by 2 bases and J by 5 bases, and 10 bases separated the two germline ends.

The chain combines TRBV5-6 with TRBJ2-5; D is ambiguous. The CDR3 loop spans 11 amino acids. With 0 bases removed from V and 5 bases from J, the gap between germline ends came to 2 bases. Germline-derived CDR1 and CDR2 are SGHDT and YYEEEE. CDR3 residues: CASSLAETQYF. The CDR3 nucleotides read TGTGCCAGCAGCTTGGCTGAGACCCAGTACTTC.

This rearrangement joins TRBV15 to TRBJ2-5; a possible D gene is TRBD1 (5 bases). The CDR3 consists of 15 residues. Germline CDR1 reads LNHNV; CDR2 reads YYDKDF (reference sequence). Trimming cost V 0 bases and J 5 bases, with 13 bases left between them. Here the CDR3 reads CATSRDLQGGETQYF. The CDR3, as DNA: TGTGCCACCAGCAGAGATCTTCAGGGTGGGGAGACCCAGTACTTC.

The rearrangement uses TRBV18 and TRBJ1-5; TRBD1 is a possible D gene (5 bases). Trimming removed 2 bases at V and 7 bases at J, with 18 bases between. This CDR3 is built from 16 residues. Per the germline V gene, CDR1 is KGHSH and CDR2 is LQKENI. The CDR3 DNA is TGTGCCAGCTCACCAGGGAGGGGAGATTTCAACCAGCCCCAGCATTTT. It translates to CASSPGRGDFNQPQHF.

The chain joins TRBV7-9 to TRBJ2-2; D is perhaps TRBD1 (6 bases). This CDR3 contains 16 residues. Per the germline V gene, CDR1 is SEHNR and CDR2 is FQNEAQ (reference sequence). The ends were cut back, 7 bases at V and 3 bases at J, with 18 bases in the middle. For the CDR3, the DNA is TGTGCCAGCAAAATGCGAGGGGGACCACACACCGGGGAGCTGTTTTTT. Translation: CASKMRGGPHTGELFF.

The chain joins TRBV10-2 to TRBJ2-7, with 12 bases aligning to TRBD2. The CDR3 runs to 13 residues. Germline CDR1 WSHSY, CDR2 SAAADI. V lost 6 bases, J lost 3 bases, and 0 bases stayed unmatched. The DNA of the CDR3 is TGCGCCAGCAGGACTAGCGGGGGCTACGAGCAGTACTTC. This codes for CASRTSGGYEQYF.

The chain combines TRBV11-2 with TRBJ2-3; 12 bases are shared with TRBD2. CDR1 and CDR2 (germline): SGHAT, FQNNGV. The length of the CDR3 is 16 residues. Unmatched junction bases numbered 5, after V lost 2 bases and J lost 5 bases. The CDR3 spells CASSLLAGGWRDTQYF. The CDR3 DNA is TGTGCCAGCAGCTTACTAGCGGGGGGGTGGAGAGATACGCAGTATTTT.